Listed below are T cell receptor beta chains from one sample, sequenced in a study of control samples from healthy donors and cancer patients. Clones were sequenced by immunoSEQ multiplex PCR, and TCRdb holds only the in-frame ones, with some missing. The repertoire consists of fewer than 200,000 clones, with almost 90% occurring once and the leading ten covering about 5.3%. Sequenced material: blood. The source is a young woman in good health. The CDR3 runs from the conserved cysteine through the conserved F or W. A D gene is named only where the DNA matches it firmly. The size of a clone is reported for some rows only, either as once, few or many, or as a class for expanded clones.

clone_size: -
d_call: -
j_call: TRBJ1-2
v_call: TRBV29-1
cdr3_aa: CSVSPEWDGSNYGYTF

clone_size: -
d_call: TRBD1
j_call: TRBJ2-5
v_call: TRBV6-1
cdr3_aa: CASSDGTGRETQYF

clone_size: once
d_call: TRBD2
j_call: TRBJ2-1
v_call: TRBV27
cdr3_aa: CASSLSSGSTDEQFF

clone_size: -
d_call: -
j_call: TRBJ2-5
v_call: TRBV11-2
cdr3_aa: CASSFRQTQYF

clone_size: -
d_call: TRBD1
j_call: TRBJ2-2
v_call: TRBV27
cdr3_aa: CASSETGVGELFF

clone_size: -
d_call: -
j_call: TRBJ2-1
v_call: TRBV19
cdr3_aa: CASSLTLYGKEFF

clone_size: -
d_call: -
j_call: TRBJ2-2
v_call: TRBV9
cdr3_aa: CASSEDFYVRVGNTGELFF

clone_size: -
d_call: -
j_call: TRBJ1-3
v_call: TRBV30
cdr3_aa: CAWSVLVGGGNTIYF

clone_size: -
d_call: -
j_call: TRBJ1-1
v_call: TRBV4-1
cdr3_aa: CASSPVGRTVNTEAFF

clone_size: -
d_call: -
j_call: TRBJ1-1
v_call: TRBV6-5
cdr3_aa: CASSYGIEEAFF

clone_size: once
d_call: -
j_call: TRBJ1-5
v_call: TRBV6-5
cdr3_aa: CASRTYSNQPQHF

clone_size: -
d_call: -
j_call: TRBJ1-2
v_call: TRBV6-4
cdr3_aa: CASRSRPGQGGYGYTF

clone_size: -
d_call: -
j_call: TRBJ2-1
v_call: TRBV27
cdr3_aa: CASSFPGTGYNEQFF

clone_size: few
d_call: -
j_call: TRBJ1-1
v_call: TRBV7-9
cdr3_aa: CASSLVTEAFF

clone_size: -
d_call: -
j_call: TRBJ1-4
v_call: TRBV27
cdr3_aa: CASSSTQWGQANEKLFF

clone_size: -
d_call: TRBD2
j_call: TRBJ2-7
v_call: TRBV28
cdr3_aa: CASRGLAESYEQYF

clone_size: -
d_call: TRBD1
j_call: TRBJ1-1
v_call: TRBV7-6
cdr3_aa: CASSATGAAAEAFF

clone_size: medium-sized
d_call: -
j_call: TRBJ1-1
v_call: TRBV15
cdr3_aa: CATSRDGNTEAFF